This is a list of T cell receptor beta chains from one sample in a study of shared clonotypes between healthy human individuals. The method was immunoSEQ multiplex PCR; TCRdb's version includes in-frame clones alone and lacks a portion of them. The table shows about 180,000 clones, with approximately 92% occurring only once. Specimen: naive CD4+ T cells sorted from blood. The receptors here all came from a woman between 25 and 40 years old in good health. CDR3s include the opening cysteine and the closing phenylalanine or tryptophan. A D gene is named only where the DNA matches it firmly. A clone size is listed for some rows: how often the clone was seen (once, few, many), or a class if it is expanded.

v_call	clone_size	j_call	d_call	cdr3_nt	cdr3_aa
TRBV9	-	TRBJ2-6	-	TGTGCCAGCAGCGTAGGCTCTGGGGCCAACGTCCTGACTTTC	CASSVGSGANVLTF
TRBV14	-	TRBJ2-5	-	TGTGCCAGCAGCCAAGAGGGAGAGACCCAGTACTTC	CASSQEGETQYF
TRBV6-5	-	TRBJ1-1	-	TGTGCCAGCAGTTACTCGTTGTACTCTACTGAAGCTTTCTTT	CASSYSLYSTEAFF
TRBV5-4	-	TRBJ2-1	TRBD2	TGTGCCAGCAGCATAGGACTAGCGGGAGGGCCCCACAATGAGCAGTTCTTC	CASSIGLAGGPHNEQFF
TRBV5-1	-	TRBJ1-2	-	TGCGCCAGCAGCTTGGGCCGTAACAGACCTGGGGATGGCTACACCTTC	CASSLGRNRPGDGYTF
TRBV5-1	-	TRBJ2-1	TRBD1	TGCGCCAGCAGCTTGGGATCCGGGACAGGGGTCAATGAGCAGTTCTTC	CASSLGSGTGVNEQFF
TRBV7-9	-	TRBJ2-7	TRBD1	TGTGCCAGCAGCCCGTACGGACAGGGGGCAGTCGAGCAGTACTTC	CASSPYGQGAVEQYF
TRBV6-1	few	TRBJ2-7	-	TGTGCCAGCAGTGTTTTTGACGAGCAGTACTTC	CASSVFDEQYF
TRBV6-1	-	TRBJ2-1	-	TGTGCCAGCAGTGAAGCCTACAATGAGCAGTTCTTC	CASSEAYNEQFF
TRBV28	-	TRBJ1-6	-	TGTGCCAGCAGCCACGGGGACGTAGGCAATTCACCCCTCCACTTT	CASSHGDVGNSPLHF
TRBV6-6	-	TRBJ2-7	-	TGTGCCAGCAGCCCCACCCCGAGGGGGATATCCTACGAGCAGTACTTC	CASSPTPRGISYEQYF
TRBV19	-	TRBJ1-3	TRBD1	TGTGCCAGTAGTTGGCGGGGACAGCCTAGGACGGGTATTGTAACCATATATTTT	CASSWRGQPRTGIVTIYF
TRBV6-6	-	TRBJ2-7	-	TGTGCCAGCAGTTACTCTCTTAGTCACCGGAGGGGCGAGCAGTACTTC	CASSYSLSHRRGEQYF
TRBV5-5	-	TRBJ2-7	-	TGTGCCAGCAGCTTGGACCATTGGGCGTCCTACGAGCAGTACTTC	CASSLDHWASYEQYF
TRBV6-1	-	TRBJ1-5	-	TGTGCCAGCAGTGAAAGTGTTAATCAGCCCCAGCATTTT	CASSESVNQPQHF
TRBV28	-	TRBJ2-3	TRBD1	TGTGCCAGCAGTGTCCGACAGGGGAGCACAGATACGCAGTATTTT	CASSVRQGSTDTQYF
TRBV28	-	TRBJ1-2	-	TGTGCCAGCAGTTTCGTCTTCGATAACTATGGCTACACCTTC	CASSFVFDNYGYTF
TRBV7-9	-	TRBJ2-7	-	TGTGCCAGCACCAATGGTCTACAGCCCTACGAGCAGTACTTC	CASTNGLQPYEQYF
TRBV6-5	-	TRBJ1-1	TRBD1	TGTGCCAGCAGGGGACAGTCCTCAAACACTGAAGCTTTCTTT	CASRGQSSNTEAFF
TRBV2	once	TRBJ1-5	-	TGTGCCAGCAGTCCCCGCATCAGCAATCAGCCCCAGCATTTT	CASSPRISNQPQHF
TRBV6-1	-	TRBJ1-3	TRBD1	TGTGCCAGCAGTGTGGACAGGGGCTCTGGAAACACCATATATTTT	CASSVDRGSGNTIYF
TRBV5-1	-	TRBJ2-1	-	TGCGCCAGCAGCTCGACAGGAATTGGCGATGAGCAGTTCTTC	CASSSTGIGDEQFF
TRBV14	-	TRBJ2-5	-	TGTGCCAGCACCGGCAGGGGCATGAAGACCCAGTACTTC	CASTGRGMKTQYF
TRBV28	-	TRBJ2-2	TRBD2	TGTGCCAGCAGTTTTCTAGCGGGGAACACCGGGGAGCTGTTTTTT	CASSFLAGNTGELFF
TRBV7-9	once	TRBJ2-7	TRBD1	TGTGCCAGCAGCTTAGTGGGGACAGGGAAGAACTACGAGCAGTACTTC	CASSLVGTGKNYEQYF
TRBV2	-	TRBJ2-5	-	TGTGCCAGCAGTGGGTCTCTTTCACAAGAGACCCAGTACTTC	CASSGSLSQETQYF
TRBV2	-	TRBJ1-2	TRBD1	TGTGCCAGCAGTGACTCAGGGGGGACCTGGAGGGGCTACACCTTC	CASSDSGGTWRGYTF
TRBV11-3	once	TRBJ2-1	-	TGTGCCAGCAGCTTAGGTTCCAGCGCTAGCTCCTACAATGAGCAGTTCTTC	CASSLGSSASSYNEQFF
TRBV5-1	-	TRBJ2-6	-	TGCGCCAGCAGGAGGGGGTTATCTGGGGCCAACGTCCTGACTTTC	CASRRGLSGANVLTF
TRBV19	-	TRBJ2-3	-	TGTGCCAGTAGTTTTGAGGTCCGGCTAGCTAATTTAGATACGCAGTATTTT	CASSFEVRLANLDTQYF
TRBV10-2	-	TRBJ2-7	TRBD2	TGCGCCAGCAGTCCCGGACTAGCGGGAGATTGGGACGAGCAGTACTTC	CASSPGLAGDWDEQYF
TRBV5-1	-	TRBJ2-7	-	TGCGCCAGCAGACCGACGCGGGACTACGAGCAGTACTTC	CASRPTRDYEQYF
TRBV7-9	-	TRBJ1-5	TRBD1	TGTGCCAGCAGCTTTTCGACCGGGACAGCCTTAAATCAGCCCCAGCATTTT	CASSFSTGTALNQPQHF
TRBV2	-	TRBJ1-5	TRBD1	TGTGCCAGCAAACGACAGGGGAGTCAGCCCCAGCATTTT	CASKRQGSQPQHF
TRBV6-5	-	TRBJ1-2	-	TGTGCCAGCAGTCCTGGCAGCCATGGCTACACCTTC	CASSPGSHGYTF
TRBV28	-	TRBJ1-2	TRBD1	TGTGCCAGCAGTTACAGGGGGCGAAAGGGCTACACCTTC	CASSYRGRKGYTF
TRBV6-5	once	TRBJ1-2	-	TGTGCCAGCAGTTCTCCCCTCCATGGCTACACCTTC	CASSSPLHGYTF
TRBV19	-	TRBJ2-7	TRBD2	TGTGCCAGTAGTATATCGGGAGGGGACGAGCAGTACTTC	CASSISGGDEQYF
TRBV7-6	-	TRBJ1-4	TRBD1	TGTGCCAGCAGCCCCGGGACAGCCGATGAAAAACTGTTTTTT	CASSPGTADEKLFF
TRBV4-1	-	TRBJ2-7	-	TGCGCCAGCAGCCAAGAAATTAGCTACGAGCAGTACTTC	CASSQEISYEQYF
TRBV4-1	-	TRBJ2-7	TRBD2	TGCGCCAGCAGCCAAGAAAGGAGCGGGACTGCGCAGTACTTC	CASSQERSGTAQYF
TRBV2	-	TRBJ2-7	TRBD2	TGTGCCAGCTCGAGACTAGCTGTTCTCGAGCAGTACTTC	CASSRLAVLEQYF
TRBV11-2	-	TRBJ2-1	-	TGTGCCAGCAGCTTAGCCTCACTAGTGACTGAGCAGTTCTTC	CASSLASLVTEQFF
TRBV28	few	TRBJ1-3	-	TGTGCCAGCAGGGATGCAAGGCCCGGAAACACCATATATTTT	CASRDARPGNTIYF
TRBV6-5	-	TRBJ2-4	-	TGTGCCAGCAGTTACTCGTACAGGCTAGCCAAAAACATTCAGTACTTC	CASSYSYRLAKNIQYF
TRBV6-1	once	TRBJ1-2	TRBD1	TGTGCCAGCAGGGCCGGGACAGCCAATAACTATGGCTACACCTTC	CASRAGTANNYGYTF